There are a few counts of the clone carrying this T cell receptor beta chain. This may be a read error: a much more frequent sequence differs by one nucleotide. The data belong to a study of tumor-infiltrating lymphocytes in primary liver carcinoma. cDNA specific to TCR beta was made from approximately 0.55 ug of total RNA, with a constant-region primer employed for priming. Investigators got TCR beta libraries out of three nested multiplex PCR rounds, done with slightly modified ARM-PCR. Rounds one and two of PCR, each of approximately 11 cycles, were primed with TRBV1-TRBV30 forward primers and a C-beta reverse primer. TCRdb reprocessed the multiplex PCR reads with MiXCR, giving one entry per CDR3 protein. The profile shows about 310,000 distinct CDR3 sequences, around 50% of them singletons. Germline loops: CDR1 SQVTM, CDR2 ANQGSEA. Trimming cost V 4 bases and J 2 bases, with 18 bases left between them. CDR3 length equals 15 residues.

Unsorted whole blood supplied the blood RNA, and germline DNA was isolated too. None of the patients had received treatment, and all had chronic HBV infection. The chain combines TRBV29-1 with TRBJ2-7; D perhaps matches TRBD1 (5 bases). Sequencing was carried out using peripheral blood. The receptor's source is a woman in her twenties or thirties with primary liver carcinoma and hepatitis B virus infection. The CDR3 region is CSVVGLQRQTYEQYF. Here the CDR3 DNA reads TGCAGCGTTGTGGGATTACAGAGACAGACCTACGAGCAGTACTTC.